These 15 T cell receptor beta chains came from one sample sequenced in a study of T cells after yellow fever vaccination. A single record per CDR3 protein comes from TCRdb applying MiXCR to the 5' RACE reads. Seen here are about 550,000 distinct CDR3 sequences, 15% to 20% observed once, and the top ten hold approximately 15%. This specimen was PBMCs, taken 15 days after the yellow fever booster vaccination. These receptors were taken from a man younger than 45 who received the YFV17D yellow fever vaccine.

V is TRBV5-1 and J is TRBJ2-5; tentatively, D is TRBD1 (5 bases). Germline CDR1 reads SGHRS; CDR2 reads YFSETQ. Trimming removed 0 bases from V and 4 bases from J, with 10 bases in between. The CDR3 is 14 amino acids. CDR3 sequence (DNA): TGCGCCAGCAGCTTGGGACAGACCGTAGAGACCCAGTACTTC. Amino acids: CASSLGQTVETQYF.

The chain couples TRBV20-1 to TRBJ2-5, with TRBD2 matching over 7 bases. Germline lookup yields CDR1 DFQATT and CDR2 SNEGSKA (reference sequence). The CDR3 is 12 residues long. The CDR3 is CSLRGEKETQYF. CDR3 in DNA: TGCAGCCTCCGGGGGGAGAAGGAGACCCAGTACTTC.

This clonotype appeared a few times. This chain uses TRBV20-1 with TRBJ2-1; unclear D gene. The germline V and J ends were trimmed by 1 base and 9 bases, with 13 bases remaining between them. The CDR3 is 13 residues long. Germline CDR1 reads DFQATT; CDR2 reads SNEGSKA (reference sequence). CDR3 in amino acids: CSARGDGYTEQFF. CDR3 in DNA: TGCAGTGCTAGAGGGGATGGTTATACTGAGCAGTTCTTC.

This clonotype was seen only a few times. V gene TRBV20-1 combines with J gene TRBJ2-5; the match to TRBD2 covers 8 bases. The germline V gene encodes CDR1 DFQATT and CDR2 SNEGSKA (reference sequence). The CDR3 is 13 residues long. Losses at the gene ends were 5 bases for V and 1 base for J; bases not matched to a gene: 3. CDR3 DNA sequence: TGCAGTGCTCGGACTAGCACCCAAGAGACCCAGTACTTC. This translates into CSARTSTQETQYF.

This clonotype came up a few times. The CDR3 coding sequence is TGTGCCAGCAGCTTGGGGATGAATGAGCAGTTCTTC. Encoded protein: CASSLGMNEQFF. The V gene is TRBV11-2, the J gene TRBJ2-1, with D unresolved. Germline CDR1 and CDR2: SGHAT and FQNNGV. With 3 bases removed from V and 7 bases from J, the gap between germline ends came to 7 bases. This CDR3 comprises 12 residues.

The V gene is TRBV6-6, the J gene TRBJ2-1; possible D gene TRBD2, 7 bases. Germline CDR1 MNHNY, CDR2 SVGAGI (reference sequence). This CDR3 has 13 amino acids. V was trimmed by 6 bases and J by 10 bases, leaving 16 bases between them. In DNA form, the CDR3 reads TGTGCCAGCAGGCTCAACGAGGGGGGGGAGCAGTTCTTC. It is translated as CASRLNEGGEQFF.

The chain carries TRBV7-6 and TRBJ2-1; the D gene is possibly TRBD1 (5 bases). The CDR3 contains 15 residues. The V gene lost 2 bases and the J gene lost 7 bases, with 15 bases spanning the gap. Germline values: CDR1 SGHVS, CDR2 FNYEAQ. The CDR3 is CASSLQGLVVNEQFF. CDR3 nucleotides: TGTGCCAGCAGCTTACAGGGTCTGGTAGTTAATGAGCAGTTCTTC.

Only a few counts were recorded for this clonotype. The CDR3 nucleotides are TGTGCCAGCAGCGTAGGGGGCTGGGAAAACATTCAGTACTTC. Translated: CASSVGGWENIQYF. This chain uses TRBV9 with TRBJ2-4; D is possibly TRBD1 (5 bases). The V end lost 0 bases, the J end lost 5 bases, and 9 bases lay between the germline ends. The germline V gene has CDR1 SGDLS and CDR2 YYNGEE. The length of the CDR3 is 14 residues. Supplemented by reference TRBV9 and TRBJ2-4, the full variable domain reads DSGVTQTPKHLITATGQRVTLRCSPRSGDLSVYWYQQSLDQGLQFLIQYYNGEERAKGNILERFSAQQFPDLHSELNLSSLELGDSALYFCASSVGGWENIQYFGAGTRLSVL.

The table lists this clonotype with a few counts. The chain recombines TRBV7-8 with TRBJ1-2; D is possibly TRBD1 (5 bases). The CDR3 covers 13 residues. Germline values: CDR1 SGHVS, CDR2 FQNEAQ. Trimming cost V 0 bases and J 5 bases, with 7 bases left between them. The CDR3 DNA reads as TGTGCCAGCAGCTTAGCGGGGGGGTATGGCTACACCTTC. Its protein is CASSLAGGYGYTF.

This clonotype turned up a few times. V is TRBV24-1 and J is TRBJ2-1, with TRBD2 identical over 8 bases. CDR3 length: 13 amino acids. CDR1 and CDR2 from the germline V gene are KGHDR and SFDVKD. The junction had 4 bases not matched to a gene; V was cut back by 4 bases and J by 9 bases. The CDR3 DNA follows: TGTGCCACCAGTGACCCAGGACTAGCTGAGCAGTTCTTC. It codes for CATSDPGLAEQFF.

The chain links TRBV5-4 to TRBJ2-5, with TRBD1 matching over 9 bases. Trimming removed 5 bases from V and 5 bases from J; junction bases left unmatched: 10. CDR1 and CDR2 from the germline V gene are SGHNT and YYREEE (reference sequence). The CDR3 runs 15 residues. CDR3 DNA: TGTGCCAGCAGTATTGGGACAGGGTTTGCGGAGACCCAGTACTTC. Its translation is CASSIGTGFAETQYF.

The sample holds a few counts of this clonotype. The genes are TRBV27 and TRBJ2-1; D unresolved. The CDR3 loop spans 14 amino acids. V lost 5 bases, J lost 3 bases, and 11 bases lay in between. Germline V gene data show CDR1 as MNHEY and CDR2 as SMNVEV (reference sequence). CDR3 region: CASSAGSNYNEQFF. The CDR3 DNA is TGTGCCAGCAGTGCCGGCAGTAACTACAATGAGCAGTTCTTC.

About this clonotype: Relative to the germline gene, one junction end is altered; a read error may explain this. The chain recombines TRBV14 with TRBJ2-4; D gene ambiguous. The CDR3 covers 14 residues. Per germline, CDR1 SGHDN and CDR2 FVKESK. The CDR3 reads CASSRGPTGNIQYF. The CDR3 DNA follows: TGTGCTAGCAGCCGCGGACCGACTGGTAACATTCAGTACTTC.

This clonotype was picked up a small number of times. The chain recombines TRBV7-2 with TRBJ1-5; 8 bases are a match to TRBD1. Germline values: CDR1 SGHTA, CDR2 FQGNSA. The CDR3 sequence is 15 residues long. V shed 4 bases and J 5 bases; nucleotides not matched to a gene: 7. The CDR3 DNA reads TGTGCCAGCAGCTGGAAGACAGGGGCAGATCAGCCCCAGCATTTT. Translated, it gives CASSWKTGADQPQHF.

The chain couples TRBV5-6 to TRBJ2-7; unclear D gene. Trimming took off 2 bases at V and 6 bases at J, with 15 bases between the two ends. Germline V gene data show CDR1 as SGHDT and CDR2 as YYEEEE. The CDR3 loop spans 14 amino acids. In nucleotides, the CDR3 is TGTGCCAGCAGCTTCCACCTCGACAATTTCGAGCAGTACTTC. As protein: CASSFHLDNFEQYF.